These 5 T cell receptor beta chains were all obtained from the same sample, sequenced in a study of T cell responses to AZD1222 COVID-19 vaccine. This table comes from immunoSEQ multiplex PCR, and its TCRdb copy is limited to in-frame clones, with some not included. Counted here are tens of thousands of clones, approximately 85% occurring once; the ten biggest clones make up over 12%. Sequenced material: peripheral blood, taken on day 0 of AZD1222 vaccination. Receptors were obtained from an adult in good health.

J is TRBJ2-3 and V is TRBV3-1 (or the pseudogene TRBV3-2); D remains unclear. CDR3 size: 12 residues. Germline CDR1 reads LGHDT; CDR2 reads YNNKEL (reference sequence). Trimming shortened V by 5 bases and J by 6 bases, and 9 bases separated the two germline ends. CDR3 coding DNA: TGTGCCAGCAGCTCAAGTTGGGATACGCAGTATTTT. This gives the protein CASSSSWDTQYF.

The chain joins TRBV30 to TRBJ1-5, with TRBD1 as a possible D gene (6 bases). From germline, CDR1 is GTSNPN and CDR2 SVGIG (reference sequence). The V gene lost 0 bases and the J gene lost 6 bases, with 12 bases spanning the gap. The CDR3 runs to 14 residues. CDR3 coding DNA: TGTGCCTGGAGTGTAAAGGGGGAAGTTCAGCCCCAGCATTTT. Translation: CAWSVKGEVQPQHF.

The V call is TRBV18, the J call TRBJ1-4; TRBD1 is a possible D gene (5 bases). Trimming took 4 bases from V and 4 from J, leaving 16 bases between them. There are 16 residues in the CDR3. Germline CDR1 is KGHSH and CDR2 is LQKENI. The CDR3 DNA sequence: TGTGCCAGCTCACAAGGTGTCGGGACGGGTAATGAAAAACTGTTTTTT. Protein sequence: CASSQGVGTGNEKLFF.

V usage is TRBV12-3 or TRBV12-4 and J usage is TRBJ2-6, with D uncertain. Between the trimmed V and J ends, which lost 4 bases and 2 bases, there was a span of 0 bases. CDR3 length: 12 residues. The CDR3 region is CASSSGANVLTF. CDR3 DNA: TGTGCCAGCAGTTCTGGGGCCAACGTCCTGACTTTC.

This sequence joins TRBV6-4 and TRBJ1-1, with D possibly matching TRBD1 (5 bases). The CDR3 sequence is 14 residues long. CDR1 MRHNA and CDR2 SNTAGT come from the germline V gene. V was clipped by 3 bases and J by 2 bases, with 10 bases between them. In DNA, the CDR3 is TGTGCCAGCAGTGAAGGGGATCTAAACACTGAAGCTTTCTTT. Amino acids: CASSEGDLNTEAFF.